This T cell receptor beta chain comes out of a study of T cells in Graves' hyperthyroidism and ophthalmopathy. Study background: Peripheral blood was obtained at initial diagnosis, preceding any treatment. Study outcomes and limitations: The model made its ophthalmopathy prediction, and onset followed a median about 5.9 months later. A 13 V-J signature model discriminated ophthalmopathy versus stable hyperthyroidism.

Ophthalmopathy cases scored 3 or more on the Clinical Activity Score and 4 or more on NOSPECS grade, with duration below 3 months. With respect to this clonotype: Its target is not known.

Amplification of TCR beta CDR3 regions used RNA as the template. The primer set for the first-round RT-PCR of the TCR CDR3 was HTBI. TCRdb itself ran the multiplex PCR reads through MiXCR, one entry per CDR3 protein. Here the sample spans hundreds of thousands of distinct CDR3 sequences, approximately 20% being singletons. The sample was blood. The sequence derives from a man aged 25 to 40 with Graves' ophthalmopathy.

CDR3 in DNA: TGTGCCAGCAGCCAAGTCGGATCGAACACCGGGGAGCTGTTTTTT. Translation gives CASSQVGSNTGELFF. The chain couples TRBV4-2 to TRBJ2-2; D remains ambiguous. The CDR3 runs to 15 residues. Germline lookup yields CDR1 LGHNA and CDR2 YNFKEQ. Trimming shortened V by 1 base and J by 0 bases, and 6 bases separated the two germline ends.